This TCR beta chain was sequenced for a study of blood T cell repertoires in COVID-19. Looking at the study overall: The United States, Italy and Spain supplied acute and convalescent COVID-19 samples. In each case, the material was cDNA or gDNA derived from T cells, B-cell-depleted T cells, or PBMCs.

In the original analysis: The authors estimated nucleated cell counts from reference gene primer amplification. This table comes from immunoSEQ multiplex PCR, and its TCRdb copy is limited to in-frame clones, with some not included. V and J calls and clone size follow that table, whereas D and trimming were derived from the DNA. The sample lists 40,000 or so clones, about four fifths occurring once. Trimming pared 6 bases from V and 6 bases from J, leaving 10 bases between. Germline lookup yields CDR1 SNHLY and CDR2 FYNNEI. The CDR3 is made up of 12 amino acids. The sequence derives from a man between 65 and 85 years old with acute or convalescent COVID-19. Sample: peripheral blood. V gene TRBV2 combines with J gene TRBJ2-3, with a tentative D call TRBD1 (5 bases). Written as DNA, the CDR3 is TGTGCCAGCAGGCAGGGATCGGATACGCAGTATTTT. This translates into CASRQGSDTQYF.